The next 5 T cell receptor beta chains were all read from a single sample in a study of shared clonotypes between healthy human individuals. Assay used: immunoSEQ multiplex PCR; TCRdb lists only in-frame clones, some missing. This table holds some 1.4 million clones, 96% found once. The sequencing sample was made of naive CD4+ T cells sorted from blood. Subset specified: CD45RA+ positively selected. These receptors came from a young man in good health.

V and J are TRBV6-1 and TRBJ1-1, with a weak D call TRBD1 (6 bases). The CDR3 has 14 residues. Germline V gives CDR1 MNHNS, CDR2 SASEGT. The V end was cut by 6 bases, the J end by 2 bases, with 13 bases between. CDR3 nucleotide sequence: TGTGCCAGCAGCTATGGAGGGGGTAACACTGAAGCTTTCTTT. This translates into CASSYGGGNTEAFF.

The V and J genes are TRBV18 and TRBJ1-1, with D possibly TRBD1 on 5 matching bases. Germline V gene lookup returns CDR1 KGHSH and CDR2 LQKENI. The CDR3 loop spans 16 amino acids. The V gene lost 4 bases and the J gene lost 4 bases, with 19 bases spanning the gap. The CDR3 here is CASSLRNPRVGTEAFF. CDR3 DNA sequence: TGTGCCAGCTCACTACGAAATCCCAGGGTGGGCACTGAAGCTTTCTTT.

The rearrangement uses TRBV7-2 and TRBJ2-2; D is unresolved. Trimming took 5 bases from V and 7 from J, leaving 11 bases between them. This CDR3 region has 13 residues. Germline loops: CDR1 SGHTA, CDR2 FQGNSA. The CDR3 DNA reads as TGTGCCAGCAGCCCTTCGATTTACGGGGAGCTGTTTTTT. Encoded protein: CASSPSIYGELFF.

The J gene is TRBJ2-2, the V gene TRBV19, with TRBD2 identical over 13 bases. The CDR3 contains 17 residues. Germline-derived CDR1 and CDR2 are LNHDA and SQIVND (reference sequence). The junction had 6 bases not matched to a gene; V was cut back by 6 bases and J by 2 bases. The CDR3 loop is CASRRTSGSVNTGELFF. CDR3 nucleotides: TGTGCCAGTAGAAGGACTAGCGGGAGTGTCAACACCGGGGAGCTGTTTTTT.

The chain is built from TRBV7-9 and TRBJ2-7; D uncertain. Germline CDR1 is SEHNR and CDR2 is FQNEAQ (reference sequence). Trimming shortened V by 3 bases and J by 1 base, and 7 bases separated the two germline ends. CDR3 length: 13 residues. The CDR3: CASSFAISYEQYF. The CDR3, as DNA: TGTGCCAGCAGCTTTGCAATATCCTACGAGCAGTACTTC. The full variable domain, in which reference TRBV7-9 and TRBJ2-7 provide the parts outside the CDR3, is DTGVSQNPRHKITKRGQNVTFRCDPISEHNRLYWYRQTLGQGPEFLTYFQNEAQLEKSRLLSDRFSAERPKGSFSTLEIQRTEQGDSAMYLCASSFAISYEQYFGPGTRLTVT.